This T cell receptor (beta chain) was found in a study of blood T cell repertoires in COVID-19. Study in general: PBMCs, B-cell-depleted T cells, or T cells provided the cDNA or gDNA that made up the material.

Source study methods: The assay estimated nucleated cells by amplifying reference gene primers. The protocol was immunoSEQ multiplex PCR, while the TCRdb copy is restricted to in-frame clones and leaves out a portion. V and J calls and clone size are those listed in that table; D and trimming were worked out from the DNA. The sample records fewer than 150,000 clones, approximately 85% being singletons. The CDR3 spans 16 residues. The V gene's germline CDR1 is MNHNS and CDR2 SASEGT. V shed 0 bases and J shed 7 bases, with 15 bases lying between them. The receptor was isolated from a woman of 80 years or more with acute or convalescent COVID-19. Sequencing was done on a sample of peripheral blood. The chain combines TRBV6-1 with TRBJ2-2; possibly TRBD2 for D (6 bases). This chain's CDR3 is CASSEAQTRRGGELFF. CDR3 nucleotides: TGTGCCAGCAGTGAAGCGCAGACAAGGCGGGGCGGGGAGCTGTTTTTT.